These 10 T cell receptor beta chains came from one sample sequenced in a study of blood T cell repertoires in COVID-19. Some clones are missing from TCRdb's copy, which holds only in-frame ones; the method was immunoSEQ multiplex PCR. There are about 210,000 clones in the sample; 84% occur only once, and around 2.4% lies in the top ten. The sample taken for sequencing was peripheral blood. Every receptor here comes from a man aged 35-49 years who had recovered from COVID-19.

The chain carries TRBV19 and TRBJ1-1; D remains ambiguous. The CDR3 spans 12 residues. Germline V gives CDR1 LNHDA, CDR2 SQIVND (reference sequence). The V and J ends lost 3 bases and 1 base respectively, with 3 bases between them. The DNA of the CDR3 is TGTGCCAGTAGTATCCGGAACACTGAAGCTTTCTTT. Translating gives CASSIRNTEAFF.

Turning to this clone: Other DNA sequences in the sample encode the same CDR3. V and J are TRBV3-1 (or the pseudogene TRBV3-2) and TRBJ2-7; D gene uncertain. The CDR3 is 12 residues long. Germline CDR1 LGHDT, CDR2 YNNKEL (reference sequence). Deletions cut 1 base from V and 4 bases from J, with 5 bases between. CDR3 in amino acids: CASSQASYEQYF. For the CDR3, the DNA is TGTGCCAGCAGCCAAGCTAGTTACGAGCAGTACTTC.

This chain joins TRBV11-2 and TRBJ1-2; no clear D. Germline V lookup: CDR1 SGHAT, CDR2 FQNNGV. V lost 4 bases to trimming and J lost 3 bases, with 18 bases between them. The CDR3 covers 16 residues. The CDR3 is CASSSIRRDRDYGYTF. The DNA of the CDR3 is TGTGCCAGCAGCTCGATTCGTCGAGATCGGGACTATGGCTACACCTTC.

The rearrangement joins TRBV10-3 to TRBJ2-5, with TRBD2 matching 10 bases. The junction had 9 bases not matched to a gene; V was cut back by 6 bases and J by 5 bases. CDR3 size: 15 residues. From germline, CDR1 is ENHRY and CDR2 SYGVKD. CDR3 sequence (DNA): TGTGCCATCAGGGGGACTAGCGCCGCCGGTGAGACCCAGTACTTC. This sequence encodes CAIRGTSAAGETQYF.

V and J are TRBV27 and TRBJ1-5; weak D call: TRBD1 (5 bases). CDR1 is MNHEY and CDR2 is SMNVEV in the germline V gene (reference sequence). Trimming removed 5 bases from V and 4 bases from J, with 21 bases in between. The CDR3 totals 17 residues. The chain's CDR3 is CASSPTGGTRENQPQHF. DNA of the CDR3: TGTGCCAGCAGTCCGACTGGGGGGACGAGAGAGAATCAGCCCCAGCATTTT.

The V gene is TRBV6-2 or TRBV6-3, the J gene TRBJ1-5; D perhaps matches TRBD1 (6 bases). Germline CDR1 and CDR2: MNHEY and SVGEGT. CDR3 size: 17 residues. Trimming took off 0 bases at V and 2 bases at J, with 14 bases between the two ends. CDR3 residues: CASSYSGYSGGNQPQHF. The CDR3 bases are TGTGCCAGCAGTTACTCAGGTTATTCAGGGGGCAATCAGCCCCAGCATTTT.

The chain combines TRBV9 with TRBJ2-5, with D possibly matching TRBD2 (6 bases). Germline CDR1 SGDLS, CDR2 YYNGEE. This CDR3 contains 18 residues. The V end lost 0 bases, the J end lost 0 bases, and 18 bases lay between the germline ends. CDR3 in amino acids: CASSVEGSGVIDQETQYF. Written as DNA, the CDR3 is TGTGCCAGCAGCGTAGAAGGTTCGGGGGTGATAGACCAAGAGACCCAGTACTTC.

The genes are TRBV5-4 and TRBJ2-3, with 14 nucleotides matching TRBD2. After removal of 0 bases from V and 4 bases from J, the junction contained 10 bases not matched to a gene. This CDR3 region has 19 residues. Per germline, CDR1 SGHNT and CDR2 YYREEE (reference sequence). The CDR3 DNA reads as TGTGCCAGCAGCTTGGCCGGGACTAGCGGGAGAGGAAGATCAGATACGCAGTATTTT. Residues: CASSLAGTSGRGRSDTQYF.

CDR3 DNA: TGTGCCACCAGCAGCTACGGGACCTACAATGAGCAGTTCTTC. Translated: CATSSYGTYNEQFF. The chain links TRBV15 to TRBJ2-1; D is perhaps TRBD2 (5 bases). In germline, CDR1 is LNHNV, CDR2 YYDKDF (reference sequence). This CDR3 comprises 14 residues. V shed 3 bases and J shed 2 bases, with 8 bases lying between them.

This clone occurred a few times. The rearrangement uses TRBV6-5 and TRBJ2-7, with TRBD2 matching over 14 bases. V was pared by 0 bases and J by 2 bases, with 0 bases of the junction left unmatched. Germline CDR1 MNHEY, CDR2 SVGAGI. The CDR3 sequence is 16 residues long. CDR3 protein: CASSYSTSGGAYEQYF. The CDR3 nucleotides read TGTGCCAGCAGTTACTCGACTAGCGGGGGGGCCTACGAGCAGTACTTC.